The sequence of this TCR beta chain was determined in a study of blood T cell repertoires in COVID-19. Study details: Samples of COVID-19 (acute and convalescent) were obtained from the United States, Italy and Spain. From T cells, B-cell-depleted T cells, or PBMCs came the material, which was cDNA or gDNA.

Original data processing: Counts of nucleated cells, estimated from reference gene primer amplification, were obtained. Profiling relied on immunoSEQ multiplex PCR, and the TCRdb table lists in-frame clones only, not all of them. V, J and clone size reflect that table, while D and trimming were determined from the DNA. The sample contains about 200,000 clones, about nine tenths of which appear only once. The CDR3 is made up of 16 amino acids. Unmatched junction bases numbered 8, after V lost 5 bases and J lost 2 bases. Germline-derived CDR1 and CDR2 are SEHNR and FQNEAQ (reference sequence). The specimen sequenced was peripheral blood. The J gene is TRBJ1-4, the V gene TRBV7-9, with 7 bases aligning to TRBD1. The TCR originated in a woman aged 40 to 49 with acute or convalescent COVID-19. In DNA form, the CDR3 reads TGTGCCAGCAGCCCGACAGGGTATCGTACTAATGAAAAACTGTTTTTT. Its translation is CASSPTGYRTNEKLFF. The full variable domain, in which reference TRBV7-9 and TRBJ1-4 provide the parts outside the CDR3, is DTGVSQNPRHKITKRGQNVTFRCDPISEHNRLYWYRQTLGQGPEFLTYFQNEAQLEKSRLLSDRFSAERPKGSFSTLEIQRTEQGDSAMYLCASSPTGYRTNEKLFFGSGTQLSVL.